The 3 T cell receptor beta chains reported below all come from one sample, sequenced in a study of T cells after yellow fever vaccination. TCRdb itself ran the 5' RACE reads through MiXCR, one entry per CDR3 protein. Of a few hundred thousand distinct CDR3 sequences listed, approximately 3.9% were seen once; the top ten hold about 24%. The specimen comprised PBMCs, sampled 5 days after the yellow fever booster vaccination. All receptors derive from a man younger than 35 who received the YFV17D yellow fever vaccine.

In this sample, this clonotype turned up many times. The chain recombines TRBV7-9 with TRBJ1-5; 7 bases agree with TRBD1. CDR1 and CDR2 (germline): SEHNR, FQNEAQ (reference sequence). This CDR3 has 13 residues. The V gene end was trimmed by 8 bases and the J gene end by 3 bases; junction bases not matched to a gene: 4. CDR3: CASATGDNQPQHF. The CDR3 nucleotides are TGTGCCAGCGCCACAGGGGACAATCAGCCCCAGCATTTT. Together with reference TRBV7-9 and TRBJ1-5, the CDR3 gives the full variable domain: DTGVSQNPRHKITKRGQNVTFRCDPISEHNRLYWYRQTLGQGPEFLTYFQNEAQLEKSRLLSDRFSAERPKGSFSTLEIQRTEQGDSAMYLCASATGDNQPQHFGDGTRLSIL.

The CDR3 loop reads CASSYKYSNQPQHF. DNA for the CDR3: TGTGCCAGCAGTTACAAATATAGCAATCAGCCCCAGCATTTT. The J gene is TRBJ1-5, the V gene TRBV6-5; D gene unclear. CDR1 is MNHEY, CDR2 SVGAGI, per germline. CDR3 length equals 14 residues. V lost 2 bases to trimming and J lost 0 bases, with 5 bases between them.

V usage is TRBV6-2 or TRBV6-3 and J usage is TRBJ2-3; no definite D call. Trimming pared 2 bases from V and 7 bases from J, leaving 7 bases between. Germline-derived CDR1 and CDR2 are MNHEY and SVGEGT. The CDR3 extends over 12 amino acids. CDR3 protein: CASSYRSYTQYF. The CDR3 DNA is TGTGCCAGCAGTTACAGGAGTTATACGCAGTATTTT.